Included here is one T cell receptor (beta chain) sequence, with context. Antigen specificity is unknown. The data were obtained in a study of shared clonotypes between healthy human individuals. General study results and limits: Generally, naive subsets came out with larger estimated richness than memory subsets. Sampling covered blood only; tissue repertoires likely differ. The study found about 5% of naive CD4 clonotypes shared across four donors.

Profiling relied on immunoSEQ multiplex PCR, and the TCRdb table lists in-frame clones only, not all of them. The profile shows 2 million to 2.5 million clones, 85% to 95% of them singletons. Germline V lookup: CDR1 MDHEN, CDR2 SYDVKM. The length of the CDR3 is 20 residues. V lost 4 bases and J 2 bases, leaving 28 bases between the germline ends. The chain combines TRBV28 with TRBJ2-3, with D tentatively TRBD2 (5 bases). Sequencing was done on a sample of naive CD4+ T cells from PBMCs. The subset here: CD45RA+ positively selected. The sequence derives from a man between 18 and 35 years old in good health. Some clones in this sample may be carry-over from other donors' samples. CDR3 in DNA: TGTGCCAGCAGTTCAGCCCCCGGAGGCCCGGGCCCTTCATTCACAGATACGCAGTATTTT. Amino acids: CASSSAPGGPGPSFTDTQYF. The entire variable domain, with the rest obtained from reference TRBV28 and TRBJ2-3, is as follows: DVKVTQSSRYLVKRTGEKVFLECVQDMDHENMFWYRQDPGLGLRLIYFSYDVKMKEKGDIPEGYSVSREKKERFSLILESASTNQTSMYLCASSSAPGGPGPSFTDTQYFGPGTRLTVL.